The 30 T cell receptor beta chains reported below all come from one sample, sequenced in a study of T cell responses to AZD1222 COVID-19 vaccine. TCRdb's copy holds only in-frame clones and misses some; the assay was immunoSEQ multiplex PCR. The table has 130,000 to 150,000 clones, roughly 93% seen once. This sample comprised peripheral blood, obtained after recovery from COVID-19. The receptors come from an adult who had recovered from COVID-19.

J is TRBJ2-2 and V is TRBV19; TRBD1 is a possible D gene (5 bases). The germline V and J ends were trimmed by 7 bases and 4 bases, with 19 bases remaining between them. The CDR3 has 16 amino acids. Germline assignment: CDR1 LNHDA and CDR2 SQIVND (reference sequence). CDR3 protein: CASKQQALLATGELFF. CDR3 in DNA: TGTGCCAGTAAGCAACAGGCACTTTTGGCCACCGGGGAGCTGTTTTTT.

CDR3 bases: TGCGCCAGCCCCCCCGGGACAGGGGGCATTAACTATGGCTACACCTTC. It translates to CASPPGTGGINYGYTF. The rearrangement links TRBV10-1 to TRBJ1-2, with 12 bases identical to TRBD1. CDR3 size: 16 residues. Germline-derived CDR1 and CDR2 are WNHNN and SYGVQD (reference sequence). V gave up 8 bases and J gave up 1 base; unmatched junction bases: 8.

CDR3 amino acids: CASSEVGLGTVTASMEKLFF. CDR3 nucleotide sequence: TGTGCCAGCAGTGAAGTCGGCTTAGGGACAGTCACAGCCTCGATGGAAAAACTGTTTTTT. V is TRBV6-1 and J is TRBJ1-4, with 7 nucleotides matching TRBD1. This CDR3 spans 20 amino acids. J was trimmed by 8 bases and V by 1 base; bases with no gene match: 22. The V gene's germline CDR1 is MNHNS and CDR2 SASEGT.

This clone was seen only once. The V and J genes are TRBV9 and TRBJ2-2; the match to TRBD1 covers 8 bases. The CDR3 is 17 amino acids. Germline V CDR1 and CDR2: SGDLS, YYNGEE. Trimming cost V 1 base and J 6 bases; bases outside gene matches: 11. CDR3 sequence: CASSVTRGRKSPGELFF. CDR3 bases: TGTGCCAGCAGCGTAACCAGGGGGCGGAAGAGCCCCGGGGAGCTGTTTTTT.

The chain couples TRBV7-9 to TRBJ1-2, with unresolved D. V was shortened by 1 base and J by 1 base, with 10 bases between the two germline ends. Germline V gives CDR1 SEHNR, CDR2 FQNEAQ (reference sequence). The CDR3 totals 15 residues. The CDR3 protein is CASSLERAVNYGYTF. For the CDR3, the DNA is TGTGCCAGCAGCTTAGAGAGGGCGGTTAACTATGGCTACACCTTC.

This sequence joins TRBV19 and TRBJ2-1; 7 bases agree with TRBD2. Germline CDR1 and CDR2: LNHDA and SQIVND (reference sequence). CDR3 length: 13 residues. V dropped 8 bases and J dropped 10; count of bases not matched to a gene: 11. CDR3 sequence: CASPPGGEVEQFF. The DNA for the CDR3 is TGTGCCAGTCCTCCGGGGGGAGAGGTGGAGCAGTTCTTC.

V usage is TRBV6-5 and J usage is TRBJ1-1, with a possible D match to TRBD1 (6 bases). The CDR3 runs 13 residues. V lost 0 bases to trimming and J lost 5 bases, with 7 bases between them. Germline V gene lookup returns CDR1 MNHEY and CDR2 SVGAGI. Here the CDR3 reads CASSYSGGTEAFF. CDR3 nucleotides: TGTGCCAGCAGTTACTCAGGGGGTACTGAAGCTTTCTTT.

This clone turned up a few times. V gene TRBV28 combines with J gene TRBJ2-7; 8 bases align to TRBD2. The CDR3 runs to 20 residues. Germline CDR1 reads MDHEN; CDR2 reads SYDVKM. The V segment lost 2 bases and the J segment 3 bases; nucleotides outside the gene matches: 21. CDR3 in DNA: TGTGCCAGCAGTTTAAGTTCGCCACTGAATCCGGAAGCGGGAGACTACGAGCAGTACTTC. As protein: CASSLSSPLNPEAGDYEQYF.

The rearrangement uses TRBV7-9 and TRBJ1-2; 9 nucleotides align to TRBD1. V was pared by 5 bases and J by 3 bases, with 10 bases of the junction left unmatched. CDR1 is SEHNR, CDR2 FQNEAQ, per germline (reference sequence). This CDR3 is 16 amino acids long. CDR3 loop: CASSPNRGPLDYGYTF. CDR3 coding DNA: TGTGCCAGCAGCCCCAACAGGGGGCCCCTTGACTATGGCTACACCTTC.

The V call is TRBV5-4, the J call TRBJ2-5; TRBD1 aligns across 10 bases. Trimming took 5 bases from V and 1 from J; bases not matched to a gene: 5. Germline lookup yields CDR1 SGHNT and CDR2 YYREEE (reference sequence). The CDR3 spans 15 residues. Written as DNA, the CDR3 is TGTGCCAGCAGAAGGGACAGGGGTAGCCAAGAGACCCAGTACTTC. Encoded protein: CASRRDRGSQETQYF.

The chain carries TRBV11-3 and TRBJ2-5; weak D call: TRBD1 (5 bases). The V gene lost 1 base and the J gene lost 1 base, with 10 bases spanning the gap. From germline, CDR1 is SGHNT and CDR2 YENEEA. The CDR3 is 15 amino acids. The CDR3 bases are TGTGCCAGCAGCTTAGGGGCAGGGTCCCAAGAGACCCAGTACTTC. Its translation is CASSLGAGSQETQYF. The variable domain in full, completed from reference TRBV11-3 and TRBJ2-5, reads EAGVVQSPRYKIIEKKQPVAFWCNPISGHNTLYWYLQNLGQGPELLIRYENEEAVDDSQLPKDRFSAERLKGVDSTLKIQPAELGDSAVYLCASSLGAGSQETQYFGPGTRLLVL.

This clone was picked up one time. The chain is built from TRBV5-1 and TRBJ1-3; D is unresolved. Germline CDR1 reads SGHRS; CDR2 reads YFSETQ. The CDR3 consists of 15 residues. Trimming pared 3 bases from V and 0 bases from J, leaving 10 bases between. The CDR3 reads CASSSGTRSGNTIYF. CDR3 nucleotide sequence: TGCGCCAGCAGCTCGGGAACCCGCTCTGGAAACACCATATATTTT.

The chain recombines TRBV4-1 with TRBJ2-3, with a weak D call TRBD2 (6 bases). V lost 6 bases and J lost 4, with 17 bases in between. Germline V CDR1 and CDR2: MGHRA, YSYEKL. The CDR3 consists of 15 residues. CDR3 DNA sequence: TGCGCCAGCAGGTCTGGAGGGGCCACCCCAGATACGCAGTATTTT. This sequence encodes CASRSGGATPDTQYF.

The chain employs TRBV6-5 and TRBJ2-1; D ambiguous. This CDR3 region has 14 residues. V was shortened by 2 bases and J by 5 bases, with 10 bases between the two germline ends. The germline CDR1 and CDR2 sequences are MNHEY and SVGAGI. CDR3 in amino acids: CASSYATRDNEQFF. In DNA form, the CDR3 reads TGTGCCAGCAGTTACGCGACCAGAGACAATGAGCAGTTCTTC.

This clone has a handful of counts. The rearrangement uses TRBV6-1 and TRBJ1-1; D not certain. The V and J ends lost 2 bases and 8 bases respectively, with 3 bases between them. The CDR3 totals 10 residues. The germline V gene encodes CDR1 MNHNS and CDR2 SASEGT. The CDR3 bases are TGTGCCAGCAGTGAACCCGAAGCTTTCTTT. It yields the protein CASSEPEAFF.

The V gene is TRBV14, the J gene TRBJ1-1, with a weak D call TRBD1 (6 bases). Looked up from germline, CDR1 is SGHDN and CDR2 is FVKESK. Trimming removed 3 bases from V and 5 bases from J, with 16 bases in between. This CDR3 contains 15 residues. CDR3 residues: CASSHLSHRETEAFF. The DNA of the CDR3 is TGTGCCAGCAGCCACCTCTCACACAGGGAAACTGAAGCTTTCTTT.

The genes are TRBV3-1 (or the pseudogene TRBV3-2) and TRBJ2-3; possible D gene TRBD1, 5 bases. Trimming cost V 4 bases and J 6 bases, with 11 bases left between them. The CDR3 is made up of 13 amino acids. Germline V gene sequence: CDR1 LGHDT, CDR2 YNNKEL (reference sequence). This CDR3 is CASSLRATDTQYF. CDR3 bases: TGTGCCAGCAGCCTCAGGGCTACGGATACGCAGTATTTT.

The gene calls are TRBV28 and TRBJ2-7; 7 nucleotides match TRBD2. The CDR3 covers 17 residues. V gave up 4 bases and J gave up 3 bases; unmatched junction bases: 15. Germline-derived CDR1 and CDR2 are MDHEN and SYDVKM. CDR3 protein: CASSSRLSGLDLYEQYF. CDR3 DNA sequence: TGTGCCAGCAGTTCGAGACTTAGCGGGCTTGATCTCTACGAGCAGTACTTC.

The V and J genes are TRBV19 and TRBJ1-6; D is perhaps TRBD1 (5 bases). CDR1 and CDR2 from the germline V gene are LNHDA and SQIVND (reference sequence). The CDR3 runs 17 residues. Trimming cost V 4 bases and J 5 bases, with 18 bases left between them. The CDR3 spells CASSTLPGTEDNSPLHF. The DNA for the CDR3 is TGTGCCAGTAGTACACTTCCCGGGACGGAAGATAATTCACCCCTCCACTTT. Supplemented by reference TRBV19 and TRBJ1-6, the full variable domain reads DGGITQSPKYLFRKEGQNVTLSCEQNLNHDAMYWYRQDPGQGLRLIYYSQIVNDFQKGDIAEGYSVSREKKESFPLTVTSAQKNPTAFYLCASSTLPGTEDNSPLHFGNGTRLTVT.

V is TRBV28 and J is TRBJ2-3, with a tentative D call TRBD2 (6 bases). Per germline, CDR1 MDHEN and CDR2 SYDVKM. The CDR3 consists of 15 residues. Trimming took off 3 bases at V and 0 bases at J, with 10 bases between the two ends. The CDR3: CASSFIAESTDTQYF. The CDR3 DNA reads TGTGCCAGCAGTTTTATAGCGGAAAGCACAGATACGCAGTATTTT.

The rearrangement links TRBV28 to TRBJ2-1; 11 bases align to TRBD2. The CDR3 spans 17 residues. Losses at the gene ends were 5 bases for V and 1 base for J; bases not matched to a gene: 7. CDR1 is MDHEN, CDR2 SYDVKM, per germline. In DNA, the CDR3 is TGTGCCAGCAGTCCCCTTCGGACTAGCGGGTCCTACAATGAGCAGTTCTTC. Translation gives CASSPLRTSGSYNEQFF.

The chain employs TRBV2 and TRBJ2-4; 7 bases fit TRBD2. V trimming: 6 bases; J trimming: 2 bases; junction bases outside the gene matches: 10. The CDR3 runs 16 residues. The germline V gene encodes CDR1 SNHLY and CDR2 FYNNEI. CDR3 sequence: CASRSDSSGSKNIQYF. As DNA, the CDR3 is TGTGCCAGCAGGAGCGACTCTAGCGGCTCCAAAAACATTCAGTACTTC.

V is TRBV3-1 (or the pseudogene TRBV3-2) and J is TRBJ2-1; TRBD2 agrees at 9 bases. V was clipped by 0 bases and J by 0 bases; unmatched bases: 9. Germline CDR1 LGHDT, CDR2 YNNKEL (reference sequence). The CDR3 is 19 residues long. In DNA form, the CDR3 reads TGTGCCAGCAGCCAAGATCCGGAGACTAGCGGAATCTCCTACAATGAGCAGTTCTTC. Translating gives CASSQDPETSGISYNEQFF.

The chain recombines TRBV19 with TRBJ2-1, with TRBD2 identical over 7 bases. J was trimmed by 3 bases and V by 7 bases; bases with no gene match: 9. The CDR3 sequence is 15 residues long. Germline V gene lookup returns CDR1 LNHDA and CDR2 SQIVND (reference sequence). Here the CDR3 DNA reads TGTGCCAGTACCCGTGGTGCGGGAGACTACAATGAGCAGTTCTTC. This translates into CASTRGAGDYNEQFF.

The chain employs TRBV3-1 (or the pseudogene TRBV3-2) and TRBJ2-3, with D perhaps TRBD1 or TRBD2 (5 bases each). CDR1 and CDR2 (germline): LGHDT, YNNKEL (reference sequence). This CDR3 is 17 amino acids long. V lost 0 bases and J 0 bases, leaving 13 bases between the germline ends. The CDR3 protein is CASSQDRGRRSTDTQYF. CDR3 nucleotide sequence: TGTGCCAGCAGCCAAGATAGGGGACGTCGAAGCACAGATACGCAGTATTTT.

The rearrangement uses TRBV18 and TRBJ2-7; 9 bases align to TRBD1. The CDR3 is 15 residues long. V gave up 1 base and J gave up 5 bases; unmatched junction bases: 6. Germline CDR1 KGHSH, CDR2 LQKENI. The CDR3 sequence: CASSPRGQGNDEQYF. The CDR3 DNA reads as TGTGCCAGCTCACCACGGGGACAGGGTAATGACGAGCAGTACTTC.

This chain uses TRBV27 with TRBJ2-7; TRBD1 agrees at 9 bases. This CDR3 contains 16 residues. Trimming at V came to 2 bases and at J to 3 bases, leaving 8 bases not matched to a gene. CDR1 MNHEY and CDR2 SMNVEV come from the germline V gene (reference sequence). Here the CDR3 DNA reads TGTGCCAGCAGTTTAGCGTCTGGGACAGGGTTCTACGAGCAGTACTTC. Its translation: CASSLASGTGFYEQYF.

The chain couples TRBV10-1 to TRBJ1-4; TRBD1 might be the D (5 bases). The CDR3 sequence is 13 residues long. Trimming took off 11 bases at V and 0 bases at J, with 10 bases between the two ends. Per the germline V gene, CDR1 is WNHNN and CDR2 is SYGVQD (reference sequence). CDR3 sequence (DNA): TGCGCCGGTAGGGGACCAACTAATGAAAAACTGTTTTTT. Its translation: CAGRGPTNEKLFF.

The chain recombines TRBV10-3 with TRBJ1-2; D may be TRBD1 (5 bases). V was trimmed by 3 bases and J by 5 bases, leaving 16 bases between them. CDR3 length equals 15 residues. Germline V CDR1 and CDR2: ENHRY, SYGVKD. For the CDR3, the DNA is TGTGCCATCAGTGACGCACGTGCTGGGACGTATGGCTACACCTTC. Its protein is CAISDARAGTYGYTF.

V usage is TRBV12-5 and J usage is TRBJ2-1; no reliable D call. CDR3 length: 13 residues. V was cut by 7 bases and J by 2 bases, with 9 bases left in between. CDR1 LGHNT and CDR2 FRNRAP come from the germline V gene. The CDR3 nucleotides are TGTGCTAGTGCCATAAGTCCCTACAATGAGCAGTTCTTC. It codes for CASAISPYNEQFF.